The 13 T cell receptor beta chains presented below share a single source sample, sequenced in a study of blood T cell repertoires in COVID-19. TCRdb's table, derived via immunoSEQ multiplex PCR, lists solely in-frame clones and lacks some. The sample carries roughly 78,000 clones, roughly nine tenths recorded once. The material sequenced was peripheral blood. These receptors were obtained from a woman aged 60-75 years with acute or convalescent COVID-19.

CDR3 residues: CASSSGLAGAFYEQYF. CDR3 nucleotide sequence: TGTGCCAGCAGCTCAGGACTAGCGGGAGCCTTCTACGAGCAGTACTTC. The chain recombines TRBV28 with TRBJ2-7; 13 nucleotides match TRBD2. V gave up 6 bases and J gave up 3 bases; unmatched junction bases: 8. The CDR3 contains 16 residues. Germline assignment: CDR1 MDHEN and CDR2 SYDVKM.

This rearrangement joins TRBV9 to TRBJ2-7, with D possibly TRBD1 on 6 matching bases. Germline V gene sequence: CDR1 SGDLS, CDR2 YYNGEE. V was cut by 3 bases and J by 4 bases, with 20 bases left in between. This CDR3 spans 16 amino acids. The CDR3, as DNA: TGTGCCAGCAGCGCCGGGACAACCCTAGGGGATTACGAGCAGTACTTC. Protein: CASSAGTTLGDYEQYF.

The chain has TRBV7-2 and TRBJ2-3; TRBD1 aligns across 8 bases. CDR1 and CDR2 (germline): SGHTA, FQGNSA. Trimming cost V 0 bases and J 3 bases; bases outside gene matches: 17. There are 20 residues in the CDR3. DNA for the CDR3: TGTGCCAGCAGCTTAGCCGGGCGGACAGGGCTACTCCCAGGGACAGATACGCAGTATTTT. This gives the protein CASSLAGRTGLLPGTDTQYF.

The chain employs TRBV4-2 and TRBJ2-1; TRBD2 aligns across 8 bases. V gave up 0 bases and J gave up 7 bases; unmatched junction bases: 5. There are 15 residues in the CDR3. The germline V gene has CDR1 LGHNA and CDR2 YNFKEQ. Here the CDR3 DNA reads TGTGCCAGCAGCCAAGAGGGGACTAGTAGGAATGAGCAGTTCTTC. It codes for CASSQEGTSRNEQFF.

The chain carries TRBV7-2 and TRBJ2-2; 7 bases map to TRBD1. The CDR3 loop spans 13 amino acids. J lost 7 bases, V lost 4 bases, and 3 bases had no gene match. Germline assignment: CDR1 SGHTA and CDR2 FQGNSA. The CDR3 here is CASSSDRVGELFF. Written as DNA, the CDR3 is TGTGCCAGCAGCTCAGACAGGGTCGGGGAGCTGTTTTTT.

The V call is TRBV29-1, the J call TRBJ1-1, with D perhaps matching TRBD1 (6 bases). Germline CDR1 is SQVTM and CDR2 is ANQGSEA. The CDR3 has 12 residues. V lost 4 bases and J lost 10, with 16 bases in between. CDR3 residues: CSVGTVQRGAFF. For the CDR3, the DNA is TGCAGCGTTGGGACAGTTCAACGGGGAGCTTTCTTT.

A few counts support this clone. The chain carries TRBV3-1 (or the pseudogene TRBV3-2) and TRBJ1-4, with D possibly matching TRBD1 (6 bases). Trimming stripped 5 bases from V and 4 bases from J, with 14 bases between. CDR1 LGHDT and CDR2 YNNKEL come from the germline V gene (reference sequence). The CDR3 totals 15 residues. This chain's CDR3 is CASSLRGGDNEKLFF. The CDR3 DNA follows: TGTGCCAGCAGCTTAAGAGGGGGTGATAATGAAAAACTGTTTTTT.

V and J are TRBV6-2 or TRBV6-3 and TRBJ2-3; D call uncertain. Germline CDR1 reads MNHEY; CDR2 reads SVGEGT. V lost 1 base, J lost 1 base, and 9 bases lay in between. This CDR3 has 15 residues. In nucleotides, the CDR3 is TGTGCCAGCAGTTACTGGGCCGGTCGCACAGATACGCAGTATTTT. Translation: CASSYWAGRTDTQYF.

The chain joins TRBV6-4 to TRBJ2-3, with TRBD1 matching over 11 bases. J gave up 3 bases and V 5 bases, and 10 bases lay outside the gene matches. The CDR3 consists of 17 residues. Germline values: CDR1 MRHNA, CDR2 SNTAGT. The CDR3 sequence: CASSPLWDRGKTDTQYF. CDR3 in DNA: TGTGCCAGCAGTCCACTCTGGGACAGGGGGAAAACAGATACGCAGTATTTT.

The chain is built from TRBV29-1 and TRBJ1-1; D remains unclear. The germline gives CDR1 SQVTM, CDR2 ANQGSEA. CDR3 length equals 13 residues. The ends were cut back, 0 bases at V and 1 base at J, with 6 bases in the middle. CDR3 sequence reads: CSVEETENTEAFF. The DNA of the CDR3 is TGCAGCGTTGAAGAAACAGAGAACACTGAAGCTTTCTTT.

This sequence joins TRBV5-8 and TRBJ1-2, with D maybe TRBD1 (6 bases). CDR3 size: 13 residues. Deletions cut 1 base from V and 7 bases from J, with 11 bases between. Germline assignment: CDR1 SGHTS and CDR2 YDEGEE. Written as DNA, the CDR3 is TGTGCCAGCAGCTTGTTCAGGGGCGGTGGCTACACCTTC. Translated, it gives CASSLFRGGGYTF.

J is TRBJ2-3 and V is TRBV7-9; 9 positions agree with TRBD2. This CDR3 comprises 14 residues. The ends lost 5 bases at V and 3 bases at J; junction bases unmatched: 3. Per germline, CDR1 SEHNR and CDR2 FQNEAQ (reference sequence). CDR3 in amino acids: CASSPSGVTDTQYF. CDR3 bases: TGTGCCAGCAGCCCTAGCGGGGTGACAGATACGCAGTATTTT.

CDR3 in amino acids: CASSFMEPQQGTEAFF. DNA for the CDR3: TGTGCCAGCAGTTTTATGGAACCCCAACAGGGAACTGAAGCTTTCTTT. This chain connects TRBV27 to TRBJ1-1; a weak D match, TRBD1 (6 bases). CDR3 length equals 16 residues. Germline CDR1 reads MNHEY; CDR2 reads SMNVEV (reference sequence). V lost 3 bases to trimming and J lost 5 bases, with 19 bases between them.